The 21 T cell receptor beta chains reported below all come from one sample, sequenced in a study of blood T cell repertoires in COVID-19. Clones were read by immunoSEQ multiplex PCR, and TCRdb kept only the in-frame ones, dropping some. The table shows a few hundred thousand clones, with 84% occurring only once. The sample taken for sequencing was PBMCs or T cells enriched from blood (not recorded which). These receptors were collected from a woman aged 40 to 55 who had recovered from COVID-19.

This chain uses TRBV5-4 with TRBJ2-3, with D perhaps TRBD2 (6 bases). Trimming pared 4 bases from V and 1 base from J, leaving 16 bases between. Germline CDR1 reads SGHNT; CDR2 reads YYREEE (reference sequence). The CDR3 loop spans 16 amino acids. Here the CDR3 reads CASSPPGIAGTDTQYF. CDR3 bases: TGTGCCAGCAGCCCCCCGGGGATAGCGGGCACAGATACGCAGTATTTT.

The DNA for the CDR3 is TGCAGTGCTAGTTCGACGGAGACGACTGAAGCTTTCTTT. Protein product: CSASSTETTEAFF. This sequence joins TRBV20-1 and TRBJ1-1, with D uncertain. The V and J ends lost 3 bases and 5 bases respectively, with 13 bases between them. The CDR3 length is 13 residues. Germline loops: CDR1 DFQATT, CDR2 SNEGSKA (reference sequence).

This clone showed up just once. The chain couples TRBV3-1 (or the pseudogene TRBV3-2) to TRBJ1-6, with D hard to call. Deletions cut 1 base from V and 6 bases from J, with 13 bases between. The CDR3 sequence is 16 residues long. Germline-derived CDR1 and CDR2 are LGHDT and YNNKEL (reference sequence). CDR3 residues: CASSQVRGLGNSPLHF. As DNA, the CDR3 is TGTGCCAGCAGCCAAGTACGAGGGTTAGGTAATTCACCCCTCCACTTT.

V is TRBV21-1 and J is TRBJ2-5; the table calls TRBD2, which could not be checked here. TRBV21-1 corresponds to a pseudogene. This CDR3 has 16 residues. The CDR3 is CASSIGTSGVQETQYF. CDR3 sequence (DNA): TGTGCCAGCAGCATTGGGACTAGCGGGGTCCAAGAGACCCAGTACTTC.

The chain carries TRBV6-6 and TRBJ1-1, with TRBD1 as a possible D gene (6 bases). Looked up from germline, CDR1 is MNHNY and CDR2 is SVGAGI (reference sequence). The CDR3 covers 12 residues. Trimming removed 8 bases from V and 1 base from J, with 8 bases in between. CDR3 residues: CASGQRNTEAFF. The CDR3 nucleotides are TGTGCCAGCGGACAGAGGAACACTGAAGCTTTCTTT.

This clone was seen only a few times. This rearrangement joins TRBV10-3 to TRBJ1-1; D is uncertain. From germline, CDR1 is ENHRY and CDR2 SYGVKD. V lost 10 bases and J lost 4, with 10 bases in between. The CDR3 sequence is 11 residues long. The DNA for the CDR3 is TGTGCCACCGCCCAGCGCACTGAAGCTTTCTTT. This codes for CATAQRTEAFF.

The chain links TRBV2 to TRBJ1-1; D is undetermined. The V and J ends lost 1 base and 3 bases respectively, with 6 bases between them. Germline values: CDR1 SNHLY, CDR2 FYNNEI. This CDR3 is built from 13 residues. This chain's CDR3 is CASSEERDTEAFF. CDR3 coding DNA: TGTGCCAGCAGTGAAGAGAGGGACACTGAAGCTTTCTTT.

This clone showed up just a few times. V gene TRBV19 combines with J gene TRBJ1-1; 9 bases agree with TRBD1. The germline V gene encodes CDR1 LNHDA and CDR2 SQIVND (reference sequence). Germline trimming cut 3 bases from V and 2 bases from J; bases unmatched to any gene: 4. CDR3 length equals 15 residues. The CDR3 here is CASSIWGQGNTEAFF. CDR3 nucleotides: TGTGCCAGTAGTATTTGGGGACAGGGAAACACTGAAGCTTTCTTT.

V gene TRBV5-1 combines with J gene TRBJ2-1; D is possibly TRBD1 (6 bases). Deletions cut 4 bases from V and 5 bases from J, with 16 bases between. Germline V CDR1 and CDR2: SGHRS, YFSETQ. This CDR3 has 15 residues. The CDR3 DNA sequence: TGCGCCAGCAGCCTGATGGTGGGGGCCAACAATGAGCAGTTCTTC. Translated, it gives CASSLMVGANNEQFF.

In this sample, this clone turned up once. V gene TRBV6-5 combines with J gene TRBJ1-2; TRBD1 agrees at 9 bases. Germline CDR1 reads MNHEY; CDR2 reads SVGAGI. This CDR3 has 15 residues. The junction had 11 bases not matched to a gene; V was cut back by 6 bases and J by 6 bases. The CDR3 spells CASRSRDREWHGYTF. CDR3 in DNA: TGTGCCAGCAGGTCCCGGGACAGGGAATGGCATGGCTACACCTTC.

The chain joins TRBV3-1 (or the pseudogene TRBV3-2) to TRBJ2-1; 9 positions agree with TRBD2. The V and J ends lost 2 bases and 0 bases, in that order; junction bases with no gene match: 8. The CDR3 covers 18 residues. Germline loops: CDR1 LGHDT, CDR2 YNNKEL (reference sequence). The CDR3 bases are TGTGCCAGCAGCCAAAAGTTTAGCGGGAGTATCTCCTACAATGAGCAGTTCTTC. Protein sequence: CASSQKFSGSISYNEQFF.

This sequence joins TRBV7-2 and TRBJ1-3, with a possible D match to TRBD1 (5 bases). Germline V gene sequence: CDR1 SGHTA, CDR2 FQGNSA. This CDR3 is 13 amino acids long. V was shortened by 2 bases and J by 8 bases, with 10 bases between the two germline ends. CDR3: CASSLTRADTIYF. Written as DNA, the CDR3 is TGTGCCAGCAGCTTAACCAGGGCGGACACCATATATTTT.

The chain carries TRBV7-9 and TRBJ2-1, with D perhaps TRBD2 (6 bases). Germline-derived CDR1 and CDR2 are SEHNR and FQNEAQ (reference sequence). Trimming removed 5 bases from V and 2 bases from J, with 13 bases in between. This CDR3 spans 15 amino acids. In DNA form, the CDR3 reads TGTGCCAGCAGCCCACCCCTAGCGCCCTACAATGAGCAGTTCTTC. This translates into CASSPPLAPYNEQFF.

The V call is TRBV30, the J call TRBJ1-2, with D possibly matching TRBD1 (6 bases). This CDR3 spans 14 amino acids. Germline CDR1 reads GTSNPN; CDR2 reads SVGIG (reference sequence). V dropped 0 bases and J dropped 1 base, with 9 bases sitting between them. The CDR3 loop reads CAWSVGGVNYGYTF. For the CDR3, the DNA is TGTGCCTGGAGTGTAGGGGGGGTTAACTATGGCTACACCTTC.

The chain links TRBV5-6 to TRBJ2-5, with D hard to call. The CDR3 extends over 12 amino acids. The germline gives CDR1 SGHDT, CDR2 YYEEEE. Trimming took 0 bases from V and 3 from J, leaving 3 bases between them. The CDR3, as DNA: TGTGCCAGCAGCTTGGCCGAAGAGACCCAGTACTTC. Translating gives CASSLAEETQYF.

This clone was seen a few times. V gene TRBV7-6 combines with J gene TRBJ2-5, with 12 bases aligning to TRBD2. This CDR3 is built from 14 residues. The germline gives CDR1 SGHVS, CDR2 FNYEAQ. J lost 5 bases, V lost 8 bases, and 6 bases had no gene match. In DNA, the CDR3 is TGTGCCAGCGGGGCTAGCGGGAGGGTGGAGACCCAGTACTTC. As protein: CASGASGRVETQYF.

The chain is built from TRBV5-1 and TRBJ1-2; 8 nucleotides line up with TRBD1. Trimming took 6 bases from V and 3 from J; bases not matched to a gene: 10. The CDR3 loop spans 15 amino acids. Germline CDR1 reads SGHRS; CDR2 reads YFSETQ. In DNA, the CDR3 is TGCGCCAGCAAGATCATACCGGGACAGGACTATGGCTACACCTTC. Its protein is CASKIIPGQDYGYTF.

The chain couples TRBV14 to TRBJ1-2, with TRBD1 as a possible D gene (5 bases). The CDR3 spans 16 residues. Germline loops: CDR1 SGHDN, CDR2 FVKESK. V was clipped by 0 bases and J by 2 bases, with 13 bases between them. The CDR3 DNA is TGTGCCAGCAGCCAAGAATGGCAGGGAGGGAACTATGGCTACACCTTC. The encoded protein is CASSQEWQGGNYGYTF.

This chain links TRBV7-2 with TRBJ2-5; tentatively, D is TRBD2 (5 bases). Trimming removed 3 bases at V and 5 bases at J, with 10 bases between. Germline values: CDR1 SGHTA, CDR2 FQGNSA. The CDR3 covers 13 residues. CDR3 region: CASSFRGYETQYF. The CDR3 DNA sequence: TGTGCCAGCAGCTTTCGGGGTTATGAGACCCAGTACTTC.

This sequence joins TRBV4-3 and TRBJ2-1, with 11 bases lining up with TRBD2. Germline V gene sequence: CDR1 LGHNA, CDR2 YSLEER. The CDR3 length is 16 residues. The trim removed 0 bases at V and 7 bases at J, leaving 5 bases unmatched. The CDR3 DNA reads TGCGCCAGCAGCCAAGATCGGATAGCGGGAGGGAATGAGCAGTTCTTC. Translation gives CASSQDRIAGGNEQFF.

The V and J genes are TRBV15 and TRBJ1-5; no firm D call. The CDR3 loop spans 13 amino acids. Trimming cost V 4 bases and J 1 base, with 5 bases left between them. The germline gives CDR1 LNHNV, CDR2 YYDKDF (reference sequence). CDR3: CATSIQSNQPQHF. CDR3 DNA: TGTGCCACCAGCATTCAGAGCAATCAGCCCCAGCATTTT.